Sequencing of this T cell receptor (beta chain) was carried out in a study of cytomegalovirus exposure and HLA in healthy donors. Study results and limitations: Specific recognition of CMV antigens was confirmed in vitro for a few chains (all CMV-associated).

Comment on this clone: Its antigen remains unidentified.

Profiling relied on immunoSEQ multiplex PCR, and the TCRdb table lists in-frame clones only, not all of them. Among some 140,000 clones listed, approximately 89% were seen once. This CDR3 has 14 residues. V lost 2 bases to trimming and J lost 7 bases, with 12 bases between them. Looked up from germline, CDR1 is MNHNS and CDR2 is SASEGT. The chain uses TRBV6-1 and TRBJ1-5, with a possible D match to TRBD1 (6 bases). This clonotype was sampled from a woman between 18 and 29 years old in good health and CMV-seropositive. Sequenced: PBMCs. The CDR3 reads CASSELGGRQPQHF. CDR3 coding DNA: TGTGCCAGCAGTGAACTAGGGGGAAGACAGCCCCAGCATTTT.